The 19 T cell receptor beta chains below were found in one sample sequenced in a study of blood T cell repertoires in COVID-19. The data were produced by immunoSEQ multiplex PCR, yet TCRdb's version contains in-frame clones alone and is incomplete. Here the sample spans some 130,000 clones, about nine tenths being singletons. The sample taken for sequencing was peripheral blood. All receptors come from a man aged 50-60 years with active COVID-19.

The V and J genes are TRBV4-1 and TRBJ2-7; weak D call: TRBD2 (6 bases). Germline V gene data show CDR1 as MGHRA and CDR2 as YSYEKL. Trimming cost V 1 base and J 2 bases, with 18 bases left between them. The CDR3 totals 17 residues. The CDR3 bases are TGCGCCAGCAGCCAAGGTACCGGGGGAGGAAAGGCCTACGAGCAGTACTTC. Protein sequence: CASSQGTGGGKAYEQYF.

The chain employs TRBV5-5 and TRBJ2-1; unclear D gene. The CDR3 length is 14 residues. Deletions cut 0 bases from V and 3 bases from J, with 7 bases between. The germline V gene encodes CDR1 SGHKS and CDR2 YYEKEE (reference sequence). CDR3: CASSLDGFYNEQFF. Written as DNA, the CDR3 is TGTGCCAGCAGCTTGGACGGGTTCTACAATGAGCAGTTCTTC. Based on the CDR3 plus reference TRBV5-5 and TRBJ2-1, the full variable domain is DAGVTQSPTHLIKTRGQQVTLRCSPISGHKSVSWYQQVLGQGPQFIFQYYEKEERGRGNFPDRFSARQFPNYSSELNVNALLLGDSALYLCASSLDGFYNEQFFGPGTRLTVL.

The chain combines TRBV2 with TRBJ1-1; D is ambiguous. V was trimmed by 0 bases and J by 1 base, leaving 18 bases between them. Germline CDR1 reads SNHLY; CDR2 reads FYNNEI. The CDR3 has 18 residues. The CDR3, as DNA: TGTGCCAGCAGTGAAGCACGGGGAGCGGGCTACGGGAACACTGAAGCTTTCTTT. It translates to CASSEARGAGYGNTEAFF.

The J gene is TRBJ2-4, the V gene TRBV5-1; D is possibly TRBD1 (5 bases). V lost 0 bases and J 3 bases, leaving 13 bases between the germline ends. Germline V gives CDR1 SGHRS, CDR2 YFSETQ. There are 16 residues in the CDR3. CDR3 in DNA: TGCGCCAGCAGCTTGGAAGACAGATCAGTCAAAAACATTCAGTACTTC. The encoded protein is CASSLEDRSVKNIQYF.

This rearrangement joins TRBV27 to TRBJ2-1; 9 bases agree with TRBD1. Trimming took 2 bases from V and 8 from J; bases not matched to a gene: 7. This CDR3 is built from 15 residues. The germline V gene encodes CDR1 MNHEY and CDR2 SMNVEV (reference sequence). The chain's CDR3 is CASSLVADRGDEQFF. The CDR3 DNA reads as TGTGCCAGCAGTTTAGTGGCGGACAGGGGAGATGAGCAGTTCTTC.

The rearrangement uses TRBV5-4 and TRBJ1-3; D is possibly TRBD1 (6 bases). V lost 3 bases and J lost 6, with 10 bases in between. Germline V lookup: CDR1 SGHNT, CDR2 YYREEE (reference sequence). The CDR3 extends over 13 amino acids. The CDR3 loop reads CASSSRGENTIYF. The CDR3 DNA reads as TGTGCCAGCAGCTCCAGGGGCGAAAACACCATATATTTT.

The V call is TRBV6-6, the J call TRBJ2-7; 8 bases align to TRBD1. V lost 7 bases to trimming and J lost 4 bases; unmatched junction nucleotides: 12. CDR1 and CDR2 (germline): MNHNY, SVGAGI (reference sequence). The CDR3 is 15 residues long. The CDR3 here is CASMTGQGAGYEQYF. In DNA, the CDR3 is TGTGCCAGCATGACAGGTCAGGGGGCGGGATACGAGCAGTACTTC.

The V call is TRBV9, the J call TRBJ2-3, with 13 bases lining up with TRBD2. The trim removed 4 bases at V and 4 bases at J, leaving 12 bases unmatched. Per the germline V gene, CDR1 is SGDLS and CDR2 is YYNGEE. This CDR3 comprises 18 residues. CDR3 DNA: TGTGCCAGCAGCCCACCACTAGCGGGAGGGCCTCGGGCAGATACGCAGTATTTT. Translated, it gives CASSPPLAGGPRADTQYF.

V and J are TRBV14 and TRBJ2-1, with TRBD2 matching 9 bases. The germline CDR1 and CDR2 sequences are SGHDN and FVKESK. J lost 8 bases, V lost 4 bases, and 15 bases had no gene match. The CDR3 is 17 residues long. The CDR3 bases are TGTGCCAGCAGCCGACTGGGCACAGCGGGGGGCACCCATGAGCAGTTCTTC. Encoded protein: CASSRLGTAGGTHEQFF.

V and J are TRBV25-1 and TRBJ2-3, with D perhaps matching TRBD2 (5 bases). Germline assignment: CDR1 MGHDK and CDR2 SYGVNS. Trimming removed 3 bases from V and 3 bases from J, with 16 bases in between. The CDR3 contains 16 residues. The CDR3 loop is CASSEVGWETTDTQYF. The CDR3 DNA sequence: TGTGCCAGCAGTGAGGTGGGGTGGGAGACGACAGATACGCAGTATTTT.

As concerns this clone: The same CDR3 is also encoded by other DNA sequences in this sample. V is TRBV5-1 and J is TRBJ1-2; no clear D gene. Per germline, CDR1 SGHRS and CDR2 YFSETQ. Trimming shortened V by 4 bases and J by 6 bases, and 16 bases separated the two germline ends. This CDR3 region has 14 residues. The CDR3 region is CASSPSAPPNGYTF. The CDR3 DNA is TGCGCCAGCAGCCCTTCCGCGCCCCCCAATGGCTACACCTTC. The full variable domain, completed using reference TRBV5-1 and TRBJ1-2, is KAGVTQTPRYLIKTRGQQVTLSCSPISGHRSVSWYQQTPGQGLQFLFEYFSETQRNKGNFPGRFSGRQFSNSRSEMNVSTLELGDSALYLCASSPSAPPNGYTFGSGTRLTVV.

CDR3: CASSQVSTSGSTYNEQFF. The CDR3 DNA sequence: TGTGCCAGCAGCCAAGTCTCGACTAGCGGGAGCACCTACAATGAGCAGTTCTTC. The V call is TRBV4-2, the J call TRBJ2-1; 12 bases are a match to TRBD2. V shed 1 base, J shed 2 bases, and the junction held 6 bases outside the gene matches. Germline loops: CDR1 LGHNA, CDR2 YNFKEQ. This CDR3 is 18 amino acids long.

The gene calls are TRBV13 and TRBJ1-1; D might be TRBD1 (5 bases). The CDR3 spans 15 residues. The germline V gene encodes CDR1 PRHDT and CDR2 FYEKMQ (reference sequence). V shed 3 bases and J shed 0 bases, with 11 bases lying between them. The CDR3, as DNA: TGTGCCAGCAGCTTCCAGTGGGGGGTGAACACTGAAGCTTTCTTT. This sequence encodes CASSFQWGVNTEAFF.

The chain is built from TRBV7-9 and TRBJ2-1; TRBD1 matches at 7 bases. V lost 2 bases and J lost 8; bases outside the gene matches: 6. The V gene's germline CDR1 is SEHNR and CDR2 FQNEAQ (reference sequence). The length of the CDR3 is 14 residues. The CDR3 is CASSLTGAEYEQFF. CDR3 bases: TGTGCCAGCAGCTTAACAGGGGCGGAATATGAGCAGTTCTTC. Filled out from reference TRBV7-9 and TRBJ2-1, the complete variable domain reads DTGVSQNPRHKITKRGQNVTFRCDPISEHNRLYWYRQTLGQGPEFLTYFQNEAQLEKSRLLSDRFSAERPKGSFSTLEIQRTEQGDSAMYLCASSLTGAEYEQFFGPGTRLTVL.

CDR3 residues: CASSFRSGSPYNEQFF. DNA for the CDR3: TGTGCCAGCAGTTTCCGTAGCGGGAGCCCCTACAATGAGCAGTTCTTC. The chain has TRBV27 and TRBJ2-1; TRBD2 aligns across 9 bases. V lost 3 bases, J lost 2 bases, and 5 bases stayed unmatched. Germline V gives CDR1 MNHEY, CDR2 SMNVEV (reference sequence). The CDR3 runs 16 residues.

As DNA, the CDR3 is TGTGCCAGCAGTTTGGGCCCCCTCACTGAAGCTTTCTTT. This codes for CASSLGPLTEAFF. The chain couples TRBV27 to TRBJ1-1; D is unclear. Trimming stripped 3 bases from V and 4 bases from J, with 9 bases between. The germline gives CDR1 MNHEY, CDR2 SMNVEV (reference sequence). The CDR3 sequence is 13 residues long.

The gene calls are TRBV5-1 and TRBJ1-2, with 7 bases that match TRBD1. This CDR3 is 15 amino acids long. The germline CDR1 and CDR2 sequences are SGHRS and YFSETQ. Trimming removed 0 bases from V and 0 bases from J; junction bases left unmatched: 2. The CDR3 spells CASSLGTGSNYGYTF. The CDR3 coding sequence is TGCGCCAGCAGCTTGGGGACAGGTTCTAACTATGGCTACACCTTC.

J is TRBJ1-1 and V is TRBV25-1; D uncertain. This CDR3 has 12 amino acids. CDR1 is MGHDK, CDR2 SYGVNS, per germline. Trimming shortened V by 8 bases and J by 0 bases, and 7 bases separated the two germline ends. The CDR3: CASLGVNTEAFF. The CDR3, as DNA: TGTGCCAGCCTAGGCGTGAACACTGAAGCTTTCTTT.

The chain employs TRBV7-9 and TRBJ1-1; D unclear. The CDR3 length is 15 residues. Trimming took 1 base from V and 0 from J, leaving 9 bases between them. Germline V lookup: CDR1 SEHNR, CDR2 FQNEAQ (reference sequence). The CDR3 reads CASSLGRRMNTEAFF. The CDR3 DNA reads TGTGCCAGCAGCTTAGGGAGGAGGATGAACACTGAAGCTTTCTTT.